These 20 T cell receptor beta chains were sequenced from one sample in a study of T cells in Graves' hyperthyroidism and ophthalmopathy. It was RNA transcripts that yielded the amplified TCR beta CDR3 regions. The primer set for the first-round RT-PCR of the TCR CDR3 was HTBI. One entry per CDR3 protein results from TCRdb running MiXCR on the multiplex PCR reads. The sample gives hundreds of thousands of distinct CDR3 sequences, roughly 15% of which show up once; roughly 10% is in the top ten. Sequencing was done on a sample of blood. These receptors all stem from a woman between 18 and 30 years old with Graves' hyperthyroidism.

This clonotype has at least ten counts. The chain has TRBV6-2 or TRBV6-3 and TRBJ2-1; a possible D gene is TRBD1 (5 bases). With 6 bases removed from V and 8 bases from J, the gap between germline ends came to 14 bases. This CDR3 spans 13 amino acids. Germline V gene lookup returns CDR1 MNHEY and CDR2 SVGEGT. The CDR3 sequence is CASRSQGRDEQFF. The CDR3 DNA is TGTGCCAGCAGGAGCCAGGGTCGGGATGAGCAGTTCTTC.

This clonotype was counted ten times or more. The rearrangement joins TRBV7-3 to TRBJ2-1; 10 bases match TRBD2. V was pared by 1 base and J by 6 bases, with 3 bases of the junction left unmatched. The CDR3 sequence is 15 residues long. The V gene's germline CDR1 is SGHTA and CDR2 FQGTGA. The CDR3 DNA sequence: TGTGCCAGCAGCTTAATGGCTAGCGGGAGCAATGAGCAGTTCTTC. Encoded protein: CASSLMASGSNEQFF. Full variable domain (outside the CDR3, taken from reference TRBV7-3 and TRBJ2-1): GAGVSQTPSNKVTEKGKYVELRCDPISGHTALYWYRQSLGQGPEFLIYFQGTGAADDSGLPNDRFFAVRPEGSVSTLKIQRTERGDSAVYLCASSLMASGSNEQFFGPGTRLTVL.

This clonotype has ten or more counts. The CDR3 here is CASSLSPGYQETQYF. CDR3 coding DNA: TGTGCCAGCAGTTTATCCCCGGGGTACCAAGAGACCCAGTACTTC. The chain is built from TRBV27 and TRBJ2-5; D may be TRBD2 (5 bases). V gave up 0 bases and J gave up 0 bases, with 8 bases separating them. The CDR3 has 15 residues. The germline V gene has CDR1 MNHEY and CDR2 SMNVEV (reference sequence).

This clonotype was recorded at least ten times. This chain connects TRBV30 to TRBJ2-2; 8 bases are shared with TRBD1. Germline V gene lookup returns CDR1 GTSNPN and CDR2 SVGIG (reference sequence). Germline trimming cut 5 bases from V and 6 bases from J; bases unmatched to any gene: 5. The CDR3 spans 13 residues. This CDR3 is CAWQLQGAGELFF. The CDR3 coding sequence is TGTGCCTGGCAATTACAGGGGGCCGGGGAGCTGTTTTTT. The whole variable domain, filled in from reference TRBV30 and TRBJ2-2, reads SQTIHQWPATLVQPVGSPLSLECTVEGTSNPNLYWYRQAAGRGLQLLFYSVGIGQISSEVPQNLSASRPQDRQFILSSKKLLLSDSGFYLCAWQLQGAGELFFGEGSRLTVL.

This clonotype was detected many times. This chain connects TRBV2 to TRBJ2-1; D gene uncertain. Trimming took 5 bases from V and 4 from J, leaving 18 bases between them. CDR1 and CDR2 (germline): SNHLY, FYNNEI. The CDR3 covers 16 residues. CDR3 protein: CASSHRPDIIYNEQFF. The CDR3 DNA reads TGTGCCAGCAGTCATAGGCCAGATATTATTTACAATGAGCAGTTCTTC.

This clonotype occurred a few times. The CDR3 loop reads CASSRSSGSSIDTQYF. The CDR3 DNA reads as TGTGCCAGCAGCCGGTCTAGCGGGAGTTCGATAGATACGCAGTATTTT. The chain couples TRBV14 to TRBJ2-3, with 10 bases aligning to TRBD2. V shed 4 bases and J 5 bases; nucleotides not matched to a gene: 9. Germline V lookup: CDR1 SGHDN, CDR2 FVKESK. The CDR3 extends over 16 amino acids.

In its sample, this clonotype was seen a few times. V and J are TRBV2 and TRBJ2-7; either TRBD1 or TRBD2 may supply D (5 bases each). The CDR3 is 13 residues long. In germline, CDR1 is SNHLY, CDR2 FYNNEI. Trimming stripped 8 bases from V and 5 bases from J, with 16 bases between. The CDR3 sequence is CASQNMGVHEQYF. In nucleotides, the CDR3 is TGTGCCAGCCAAAACATGGGGGTCCACGAGCAGTACTTC.

This clonotype has a handful of counts. The CDR3: CAGGTQLSEQYF. The CDR3 DNA reads as TGTGCCGGCGGCACACAACTTTCCGAGCAGTACTTC. This chain uses TRBV28 with TRBJ2-7; D is uncertain. Looked up from germline, CDR1 is MDHEN and CDR2 is SYDVKM. The CDR3 consists of 12 residues. V dropped 11 bases and J dropped 6 bases, with 17 bases sitting between them.

The V call is TRBV15, the J call TRBJ1-1; 9 bases are shared with TRBD1. The CDR3 is 14 residues long. Per germline, CDR1 LNHNV and CDR2 YYDKDF (reference sequence). V lost 8 bases and J lost 1; bases outside the gene matches: 5. The CDR3 loop is CATETGGKNTEAFF. CDR3 in DNA: TGTGCCACCGAAACAGGGGGCAAGAACACTGAAGCTTTCTTT. The full variable domain, its missing parts supplied by reference TRBV15 and TRBJ1-1, is DAMVIQNPRYQVTQFGKPVTLSCSQTLNHNVMYWYQQKSSQAPKLLFHYYDKDFNNEADTPDNFQSRRPNTSFCFLDIRSPGLGDTAMYLCATETGGKNTEAFFGQGTRLTVV.

This clonotype was observed many times. The chain recombines TRBV7-3 with TRBJ1-1, with D maybe TRBD1 (6 bases). The CDR3 runs to 15 residues. Germline values: CDR1 SGHTA, CDR2 FQGTGA. V was clipped by 2 bases and J by 3 bases, with 13 bases between them. The CDR3 sequence: CASSLLGAGDTEAFF. CDR3 nucleotide sequence: TGTGCCAGCAGCTTACTGGGGGCGGGGGACACTGAAGCTTTCTTT.

CDR3 nucleotides: TGTGCCACCGGTCTCGAGACCCAGTACTTC. Its protein is CATGLETQYF. The chain has TRBV6-1 and TRBJ2-5; no clear D gene. The V and J ends lost 10 bases and 5 bases respectively, with 8 bases between them. This CDR3 spans 10 amino acids. Germline CDR1 and CDR2: MNHNS and SASEGT.

The table lists this clonotype with many counts. V usage is TRBV2 and J usage is TRBJ1-2; 9 bases map to TRBD1. The V gene's germline CDR1 is SNHLY and CDR2 FYNNEI. The CDR3 has 14 amino acids. The J segment lost 0 bases and the V segment lost 4 bases, leaving 0 bases of the junction unmatched. CDR3 loop: CASSGQGANYGYTF. Here the CDR3 DNA reads TGTGCCAGCAGTGGACAGGGGGCTAACTATGGCTACACCTTC. The full variable domain, its missing parts supplied by reference TRBV2 and TRBJ1-2, is EPEVTQTPSHQVTQMGQEVILRCVPISNHLYFYWYRQILGQKVEFLVSFYNNEISEKSEIFDDQFSVERPDGSNFTLKIRSTKLEDSAMYFCASSGQGANYGYTFGSGTRLTVV.

The CDR3 protein is CASSTGDHTGELFF. CDR3 DNA sequence: TGCGCCAGCTCTACAGGGGATCACACCGGGGAGCTGTTTTTT. The V and J genes are TRBV5-1 and TRBJ2-2, with 7 positions matching TRBD1. The germline V gene encodes CDR1 SGHRS and CDR2 YFSETQ. V lost 7 bases to trimming and J lost 3 bases; unmatched junction nucleotides: 6. The CDR3 spans 14 residues.

The sample holds many counts of this clonotype. This rearrangement joins TRBV7-9 to TRBJ2-5, with D perhaps matching TRBD1 or TRBD2 (6 bases each). Germline loops: CDR1 SEHNR, CDR2 FQNEAQ (reference sequence). Trimming shortened V by 4 bases and J by 2 bases, and 17 bases separated the two germline ends. There are 16 residues in the CDR3. In nucleotides, the CDR3 is TGTGCCAGCAGCTGGGGAGGTTTCGGACAGCAAGAGACCCAGTACTTC. Protein sequence: CASSWGGFGQQETQYF.

The sample holds many counts of this clonotype. The rearrangement uses TRBV3-1 and TRBJ1-1, with D perhaps TRBD1 (6 bases). V gave up 2 bases and J gave up 4 bases, with 14 bases separating them. This CDR3 region has 15 residues. From germline, CDR1 is LGHDT and CDR2 YNNKEL (reference sequence). The CDR3: CASSQFLQGRTEAFF. DNA of the CDR3: TGTGCCAGCAGCCAATTCCTCCAGGGGCGCACTGAAGCTTTCTTT.

CDR3 amino acids: CASSLRTGHGKLFF. CDR3 DNA sequence: TGTGCCAGCAGCTTACGGACAGGGCACGGAAAACTGTTTTTT. The rearrangement joins TRBV7-9 to TRBJ1-4; 8 bases fit TRBD1. Germline-derived CDR1 and CDR2 are SEHNR and FQNEAQ (reference sequence). The CDR3 has 14 amino acids. V lost 2 bases and J lost 10; bases outside the gene matches: 6.

This clonotype was recorded many times. The J gene is TRBJ2-6, the V gene TRBV6-6; tentative D call: TRBD2 (5 bases). Trimming left V 0 bases short and J 4 bases short, with 10 bases between. Looked up from germline, CDR1 is MNHNY and CDR2 is SVGAGI (reference sequence). The CDR3 is made up of 16 amino acids. In nucleotides, the CDR3 is TGTGCCAGCAGTTACTCGACCGGGGTCGGGGCCAACGTCCTGACTTTC. This codes for CASSYSTGVGANVLTF.

There are many counts of this clonotype. CDR3 in DNA: TGCGCCAGCAGCACCGACAATGACGGAAACGCGAACACCGGGGAGCTGTTTTTT. This translates into CASSTDNDGNANTGELFF. V usage is TRBV5-1 and J usage is TRBJ2-2; D is ambiguous. Trimming pared 4 bases from V and 0 bases from J, leaving 19 bases between. Germline V gene data show CDR1 as SGHRS and CDR2 as YFSETQ. The CDR3 is made up of 18 amino acids.

The chain couples TRBV5-1 to TRBJ2-3, with 8 bases aligning to TRBD2. Germline assignment: CDR1 SGHRS and CDR2 YFSETQ. With V trimmed by 5 bases and J by 2 bases, 10 bases remained unmatched. This CDR3 has 16 residues. CDR3 sequence: CASRSYRREDTDTQYF. The CDR3 DNA sequence: TGCGCCAGCAGGTCTTACCGGCGGGAGGACACAGATACGCAGTATTTT.

As regards this clonotype: This could be a read error, since a much larger clone is one nucleotide away. The chain is built from TRBV11-2 and TRBJ2-1; TRBD1 is a possible D gene (5 bases). The CDR3 spans 11 residues. Germline V gene data show CDR1 as SGHAT and CDR2 as FQNNGV. CDR3 loop: CVSVVRGEQFF. CDR3 nucleotide sequence: TGTGTCAGCGTCGTAAGGGGTGAGCAGTTCTTC.